This T cell receptor beta chain was retrieved from a study of vaccination effects on CD4 cells after COVID-19. Study summary: Two-dose BNT162b2 or mRNA-1273 vaccination was given to participants.

To note about this clone: Antigen specificity is unknown.

TCRdb's copy holds only in-frame clones and misses some; the assay was immunoSEQ multiplex PCR. The data contain 30,000 to 45,000 clones, roughly 70% of them seen just once; the ten biggest clones take up 20% to 25%. Before sequencing took place, the ViraFEST assay used viral peptide pools to expand antigen-specific CD4+ T cells. Culture proceeded for approximately 9 days, and CD4+ T cells were then isolated. Vaccine recipients, nucleocapsid antibody negative, had no prior SARS-CoV-2 infection. IL-2 at about 10 IU/ml and peptides at about 10 ug/ml were added to cultured PBMC, around 1.9 million per well. Cells had half their medium changed to IL-2 medium on days 3 and 7. V shed 2 bases and J 5 bases; nucleotides not matched to a gene: 15. This CDR3 contains 17 residues. CDR1 is WNHNN and CDR2 is SYGVQD in the germline V gene (reference sequence). Notes on the study in general: Clones arising from infection and from vaccination showed marked clonal contraction late after vaccination.

V usage is TRBV10-1 and J usage is TRBJ2-7, with 7 bases lining up with TRBD1. This TCR was recovered from a human donor who received a COVID-19 vaccine. This sample comprised CD4+ T cells from PBMCs cultured with SARS-CoV-2 spike peptides, obtained before COVID-19 vaccination. CDR3 region: CASSEAPDRVGTHEQYF. CDR3 coding DNA: TGCGCCAGCAGTGAGGCTCCAGACAGGGTAGGTACCCACGAGCAGTACTTC.